The T cell receptor (beta chain) under discussion was sequenced for a study of graft-versus-host responses after intestinal transplantation. The length of the CDR3 is 14 residues. V lost 5 bases to trimming and J lost 6 bases; unmatched junction nucleotides: 6. CDR1 is SGHRS, CDR2 YFSETQ, per germline. A remark on this clone: Its antigen is still unknown.

Assay: immunoSEQ multiplex PCR; the TCRdb copy retains only in-frame clones and omits some. The sample contains under 150,000 clones, more than 90% of which appear only once. The receptor comes from a human donor who received an intestinal transplant. The rearrangement links TRBV5-1 to TRBJ1-4, with TRBD1 matching over 8 bases. Material: unstimulated CD4+ T cells sorted from spleen or lymph node cells, obtained before intestinal transplant. CDR3 sequence (DNA): TGCGCCAGCAGTCGGACAGGGATGGATGAAAAACTGTTTTTT. Its protein is CASSRTGMDEKLFF.